This TCR beta chain stems from a study of shared clonotypes between healthy human individuals. CDR1 is MDHEN and CDR2 is SYDVKM in the germline V gene. Trimming pared 2 bases from V and 1 base from J, leaving 9 bases between. CDR3 length: 15 amino acids. The table came from immunoSEQ multiplex PCR; TCRdb's copy has only in-frame clones and leaves some out. The data show fewer than 1.6 million clones, about 98.5% seen once. V and J are TRBV28 and TRBJ1-5, with D possibly matching TRBD1 (6 bases). This TCR came from a man in his thirties or forties in good health. Source material: naive CD4+ T cells sorted from blood. Subset described: CD45RA+ positively selected. CDR3 nucleotide sequence: TGTGCCAGCAGTTTACGAGGGACAAGCAATCAGCCCCAGCATTTT. Translation gives CASSLRGTSNQPQHF.